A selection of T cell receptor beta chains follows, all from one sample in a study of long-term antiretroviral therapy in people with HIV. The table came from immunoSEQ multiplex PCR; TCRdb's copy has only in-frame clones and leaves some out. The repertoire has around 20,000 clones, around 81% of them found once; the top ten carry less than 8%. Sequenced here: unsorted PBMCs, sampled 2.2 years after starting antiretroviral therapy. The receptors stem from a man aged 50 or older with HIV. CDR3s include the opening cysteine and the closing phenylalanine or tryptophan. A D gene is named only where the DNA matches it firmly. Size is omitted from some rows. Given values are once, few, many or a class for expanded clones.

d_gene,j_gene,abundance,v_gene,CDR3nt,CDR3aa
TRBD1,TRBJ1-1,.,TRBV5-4,TGTGCCAGCAGCCTCTTCGGACAGGGGGGGAACACTGAAGCTTTCTTT,CASSLFGQGGNTEAFF
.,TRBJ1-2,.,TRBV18,TGTGCCAGCTCGCCCCGCCCCTACGACTATGGCTACACCTTC,CASSPRPYDYGYTF
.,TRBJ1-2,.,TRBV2,TGTGCCAGCTCGGAGACACTCTATGGCTACACCTTC,CASSETLYGYTF
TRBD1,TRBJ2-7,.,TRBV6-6,TGTGCCAGCAGTTCGACAGGGGGCAAAGGCTCCTACGAGCAGTACTTC,CASSSTGGKGSYEQYF
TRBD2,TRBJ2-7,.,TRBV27,TGTGCCAGCAGCTACGCGACTAGCGAGAACGAGCAGTACTTC,CASSYATSENEQYF
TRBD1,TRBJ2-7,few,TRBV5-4,TGTGCCAGCAGCTTCGGGACAGCCTACGAGCAGTACTTC,CASSFGTAYEQYF
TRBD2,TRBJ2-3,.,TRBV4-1,TGCGCCAGCAGCCCGGGGACCGGGACTAGCGACACAGATACGCAGTATTTT,CASSPGTGTSDTDTQYF
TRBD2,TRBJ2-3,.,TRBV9,TGTGCCAGCAGCGACCACCTCGCCGGGACCGGGGGGGATACGCAGTATTTT,CASSDHLAGTGGDTQYF
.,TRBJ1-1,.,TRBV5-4,TGTGCCAGCAGTTCTAATCAGCGGGGGAGTGAAGCTTTCTTT,CASSSNQRGSEAFF
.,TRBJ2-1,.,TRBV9,TGTGCCAGCAGCGTGGGGCCGACGGAAGGGGACAATGAGCAGTTCTTC,CASSVGPTEGDNEQFF
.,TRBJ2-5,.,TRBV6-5,TGTGCCAGCAGTCCCGCGGTAGACCAAGAGACCCAGTACTTC,CASSPAVDQETQYF
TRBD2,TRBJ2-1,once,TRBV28,TGTGCCAGCAGTGAGTCGAGCGGGATAGGCAATGAGCAGTTCTTC,CASSESSGIGNEQFF
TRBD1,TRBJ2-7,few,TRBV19,TGTGCCAGTAGTCCAGCCGGGACAGGGGCGAAGCACGAGCAGTACTTC,CASSPAGTGAKHEQYF
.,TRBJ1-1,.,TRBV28,TGTGCCAGCACCTCGAGGGCCACTGAAGCTTTCTTT,CASTSRATEAFF
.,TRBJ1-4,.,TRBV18,TGTGCCAGCTCACCGCCGAGCGAGGCAAAACTGTTTTTT,CASSPPSEAKLFF
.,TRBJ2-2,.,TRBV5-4,TGTGCCAGCAGCTCTGACGGGGAGCTGTTTTTT,CASSSDGELFF
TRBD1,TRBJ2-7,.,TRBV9,TGTGCCAGCAGCGCCTACGGGGGACAGGGCTACGAGCAGTACTTC,CASSAYGGQGYEQYF
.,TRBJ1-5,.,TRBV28,TGTGCCAGCAGTTCAGGGAGTTGGGGCAATCAGCCCCAGCATTTT,CASSSGSWGNQPQHF
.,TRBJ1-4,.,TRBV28,TGTGCCAGCAGTCCTCCGATTACAGGTTTCGGGACTAATGAAAAACTGTTTTTT,CASSPPITGFGTNEKLFF
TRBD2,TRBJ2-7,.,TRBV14,TGTGCCAGCAGCCAATCAGGATTGGGACTAGCGGGGGACTTCTACGAGCAGTACTTC,CASSQSGLGLAGDFYEQYF
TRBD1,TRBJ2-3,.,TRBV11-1,TGTGCCAGCAGCTTCTTACCGGGACAGATGGATACGCAGTATTTT,CASSFLPGQMDTQYF
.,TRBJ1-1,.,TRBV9,TGTGCCAGCAGCCCCGGACAAGCTGCGGCTTTCTTT,CASSPGQAAAFF
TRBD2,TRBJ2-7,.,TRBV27,TGTGCCAGCAGCCTTAGCGGGGCGTACGAGCAGTACTTC,CASSLSGAYEQYF
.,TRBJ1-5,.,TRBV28,TGTGCCAGCAGGAGGGACCTTAGCAATCAGCCCCAGCATTTT,CASRRDLSNQPQHF
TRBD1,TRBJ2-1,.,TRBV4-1,TGCGCCAGCAGCCCATCCGGGACAGGGATCGGTGAGCAGTTCTTC,CASSPSGTGIGEQFF
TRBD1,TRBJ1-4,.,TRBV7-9,TGTGCCAGCAGCTTCAACAGGGGAGACAAAGAAAAACTGTTTTTT,CASSFNRGDKEKLFF
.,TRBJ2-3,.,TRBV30,TGTGCCTGGAGTGTACACTTGACAGATACGCAGTATTTT,CAWSVHLTDTQYF
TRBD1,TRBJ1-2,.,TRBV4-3,TGCGCCAGCAGCCAAGTCAACGACAGGGCAAACTATGGCTACACCTTC,CASSQVNDRANYGYTF
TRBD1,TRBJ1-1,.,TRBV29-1,TGCAGCATAACCGACAGGGAAGCTGAAGCTTTCTTT,CSITDREAEAFF
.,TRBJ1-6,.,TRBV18,TGTGCCAGCTCACCGGGGGCGGACAATTCACCCCTCCACTTT,CASSPGADNSPLHF
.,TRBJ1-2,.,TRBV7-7,TGTGCAGTAAGTTCACAGGACTTCTATGGCTACACCTTC,CAVSSQDFYGYTF
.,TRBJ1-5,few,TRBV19,TGTGCCAGTAGTATTGGACACCTCGGCAATCAGCCCCAGCATTTT,CASSIGHLGNQPQHF
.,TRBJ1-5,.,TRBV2,TGTGCCAGCAAGGGGACGGGACCTAGCAATCAGCCCCAGCATTTT,CASKGTGPSNQPQHF
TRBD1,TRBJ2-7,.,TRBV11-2,TGTGCCAGCAGCTTAGATCGGGACAGGGACGAGCAGTACTTC,CASSLDRDRDEQYF
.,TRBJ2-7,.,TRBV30,TGTGCCTGGAGTCTCCAACAGACCTACGAGCAGTACTTC,CAWSLQQTYEQYF
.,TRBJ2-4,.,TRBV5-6,TGTGCCAGCAGCTTGCGGGTGGGGGCGCGACGAAACATTCAGTACTTC,CASSLRVGARRNIQYF
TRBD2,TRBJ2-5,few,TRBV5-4,TGTGCCAGCAGCCTCGGGGGGTCACGCGAGACCCAGTACTTC,CASSLGGSRETQYF